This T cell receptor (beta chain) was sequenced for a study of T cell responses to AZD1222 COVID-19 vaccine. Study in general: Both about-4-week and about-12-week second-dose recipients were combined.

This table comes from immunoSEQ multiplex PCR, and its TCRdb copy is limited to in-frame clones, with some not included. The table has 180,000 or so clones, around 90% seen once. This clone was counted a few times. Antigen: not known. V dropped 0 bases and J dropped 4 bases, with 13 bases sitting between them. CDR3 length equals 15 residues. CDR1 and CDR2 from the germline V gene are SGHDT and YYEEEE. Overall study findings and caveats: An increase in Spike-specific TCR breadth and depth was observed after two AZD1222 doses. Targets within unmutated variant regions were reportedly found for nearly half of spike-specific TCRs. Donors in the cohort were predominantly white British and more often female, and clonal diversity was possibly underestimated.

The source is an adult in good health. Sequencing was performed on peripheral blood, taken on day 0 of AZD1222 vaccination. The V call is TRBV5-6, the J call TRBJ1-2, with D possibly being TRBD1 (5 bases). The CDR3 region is CASSLGGREVYGYTF. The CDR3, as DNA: TGTGCCAGCAGCTTGGGGGGCAGGGAGGTCTATGGCTACACCTTC.